This is a list of T cell receptor beta chains from one sample in a study of blood T cell repertoires in COVID-19. Sequenced by immunoSEQ multiplex PCR; TCRdb stores in-frame clones only, minus some. Of approximately 300,000 clones listed, approximately 85% were seen once; the top ten hold 3.5% to 5.5%. Sequencing was done on a sample of PBMCs or T cells enriched from blood (not recorded which). The source is a woman aged 25 to 39 who had recovered from COVID-19. Each CDR3 is given with its conserved first and last residue. D genes are given only for firm matches. Expanded clones are given a class, and other clones once, few, many or no size at all.

>TRBJ2-4|TRBD1|.|TRBV7-2
TGTGCCAGCAGCTTAGGGGGACAGGGCGGGGTTGACATTCAGTACTTC
CASSLGGQGGVDIQYF
>TRBJ2-2|.|.|TRBV2
TGTGCCAGCAGTGCCCAGATTGCCGGGGAGCTGTTTTTT
CASSAQIAGELFF
>TRBJ2-3|TRBD1|.|TRBV2
TGTGCCAGCAGTGACCCCATCGGACAGGGGGGGACAGATACGCAGTATTTT
CASSDPIGQGGTDTQYF
>TRBJ1-5|TRBD1|.|TRBV10-3
TGTGCCATCAGTGTGGAGAGGACAGGGACTCAGCCCCAGCATTTT
CAISVERTGTQPQHF
>TRBJ1-1|.|.|TRBV12-3/TRBV12-4
TGTGCCAGCAGTTTAAGTGCCAGTGAAGCTTTCTTT
CASSLSASEAFF
>TRBJ1-2|TRBD1|.|TRBV5-1
TGCGCCAGCAGCTTATCCGGACAGGGGGCGGGTGGCTACACCTTC
CASSLSGQGAGGYTF
>TRBJ1-1|.|.|TRBV14
TGTGCCAGCAAAAGAGTGAACACTGAAGCTTTCTTT
CASKRVNTEAFF
>TRBJ2-3|.|.|TRBV1
TGCACCAGCAGCCAAAGACCCCGGGACTTTAGGCCGCATACGCAGTATTTT
CTSSQRPRDFRPHTQYF
>TRBJ2-7|.|.|TRBV15
TGTGCCACCAGCAGAGATAGAGGGGGTGGCTACGAGCAGTACTTC
CATSRDRGGGYEQYF
>TRBJ1-5|TRBD1|.|TRBV7-2
TGTGCCAGCAGCGTCGGACAGGGAGGAAAAAGCAATCAGCCCCAGCATTTT
CASSVGQGGKSNQPQHF
>TRBJ2-1|.|.|TRBV11-2
TGTGCCAGCAGCTTAGGCGGGCAACGAGGCAATGAGCAGTTCTTC
CASSLGGQRGNEQFF
>TRBJ2-3|.|.|TRBV6-5
TGTGCCAGCGTTACAGGGAAGGGCCCAGATACGCAGTATTTT
CASVTGKGPDTQYF
>TRBJ2-5|.|.|TRBV7-9
TGTGCCAGCACCAGCTCTAGATTTGGGGAGACCCAGTACTTC
CASTSSRFGETQYF
>TRBJ2-5|.|.|TRBV7-9
TGTGCCAGCAGCTCAATACAGGGTCCAGAGACCCAGTACTTC
CASSSIQGPETQYF
>TRBJ2-7|TRBD1|.|TRBV7-9
TGTGCCAGCAGCTTAGCCTGGGACAGGGTCTACGAGCAGTACTTC
CASSLAWDRVYEQYF
>TRBJ1-4|.|few|TRBV10-3
TGTGCCATCAGAGGAGCAACTAATGAAAAACTGTTTTTT
CAIRGATNEKLFF
>TRBJ1-5|.|.|TRBV24-1
TGTGCCACCAGTGATTCCAAATTTGATCAGCCCCAGCATTTT
CATSDSKFDQPQHF
>TRBJ2-5|.|.|TRBV7-2
TGTGCCAGCACCAAGGCCGGGTTGGCTTTTCAAGAGACCCAGTACTTC
CASTKAGLAFQETQYF
>TRBJ1-3|.|.|TRBV10-3
TGTGCCATCAGGGGAGACAGGACCTCTGGAAACACCATATATTTT
CAIRGDRTSGNTIYF
>TRBJ2-3|.|.|TRBV20-1
TGCAGTGCTAGTGACCTAGCTCATACGCAGTATTTT
CSASDLAHTQYF
>TRBJ1-4|TRBD1|.|TRBV5-1
TGCGCCAGCAGCCCGGGACAGTCCCTTGAAAAACTGTTTTTT
CASSPGQSLEKLFF
>TRBJ1-2|TRBD1|.|TRBV18
TGTGCCAGCTCACCGACAGGGGGCCAGAATGGCTACACCTTC
CASSPTGGQNGYTF
>TRBJ2-6|.|.|TRBV7-9
TGTGCCAGCCACCCGGTGGGCGGGGCCAACGTCCTGACTTTC
CASHPVGGANVLTF